This TCR beta chain was sequenced in a study of tumor-infiltrating lymphocytes in primary liver carcinoma. Study results and caveats: Tumor region pairs shared more overlap than did tumor-adjacent and tumor-blood pairs.

V was clipped by 4 bases and J by 4 bases, with 17 bases between them. There are 15 residues in the CDR3. Germline V gene lookup returns CDR1 GTSNPN and CDR2 SVGIG (reference sequence). Extraction also yielded germline DNA, while blood RNA was obtained from unsorted whole blood. Total RNA amounting to 500 ng was the source from which TCR beta cDNA was made with a constant-region primer. Three nested multiplex PCR rounds of slightly modified ARM-PCR generated TCR beta libraries. The opening two PCR rounds, about 11 cycles each, paired TRBV1-TRBV30 forward primers with a C-beta reverse primer. MiXCR, run by TCRdb on the multiplex PCR reads, gives a single entry per CDR3 protein. The sample holds fewer than 350,000 distinct CDR3 sequences, approximately 65% seen once. In this sample, this clonotype turned up a few times. Its antigen remains unknown.

The rearrangement uses TRBV30 and TRBJ2-1; D tentatively fits TRBD1 or TRBD2 (5 bases each). The sample was peripheral blood. This receptor was taken from a man in his forties with primary liver carcinoma and hepatitis B virus infection. The CDR3 sequence is CAWMGDNGPYNEQFF. As DNA, the CDR3 is TGTGCCTGGATGGGGGATAATGGTCCGTACAATGAGCAGTTCTTC.